Listed below are T cell receptor beta chains from one sample, sequenced in a study of T cells in localized non-small cell lung cancer. Sequenced by immunoSEQ multiplex PCR; TCRdb stores in-frame clones only, minus some. The data contain tens of thousands of clones, roughly four fifths of them singletons. Sequences were derived from PBMCs, sampled before any cancer treatment. Source of these receptors: a man aged 40-75 years with stage II lung adenocarcinoma. Each CDR3 is given with its conserved first and last residue. A D gene is named only where the DNA matches it firmly. Size is omitted from some rows. Given values are once, few, many or a class for expanded clones.

. | TRBD1 | TRBJ2-4 | 16 | TRBV7-2 | CASSLAGDRVGNIQYF | TGTGCCAGCAGCTTAGCCGGGGACAGGGTCGGAAACATTCAGTACTTC
. | . | TRBJ2-2 | 18 | TRBV4-3 | CASSQAQPGVANTGELFF | TGCGCCAGCAGCCAAGCCCAGCCGGGAGTAGCGAACACCGGGGAGCTGTTTTTT
. | . | TRBJ1-1 | 15 | TRBV5-8 | CASSLVGGGPTEAFF | TGTGCCAGCAGCTTGGTTGGAGGGGGTCCGACTGAAGCTTTCTTT
. | . | TRBJ2-3 | 15 | TRBV6-5 | CASSYRGADTDTQYF | TGTGCCAGCAGTTACCGAGGGGCGGACACAGATACGCAGTATTTT
once | . | TRBJ2-5 | 10 | TRBV6-1 | CASREETQYF | TGTGCCAGCAGGGAAGAGACCCAGTACTTC
few | . | TRBJ1-2 | 15 | TRBV5-1 | CASSSASGSDYGYTF | TGCGCCAGCAGCTCCGCCTCAGGGTCAGACTATGGCTACACCTTC
medium-sized | TRBD1 | TRBJ1-6 | 15 | TRBV7-2 | CASSLGDRMKSPLHF | TGTGCCAGCAGCTTAGGGGACAGGATGAAATCACCCCTCCACTTT
once | . | TRBJ1-6 | 15 | TRBV15 | CATSRDPDGNSPLHF | TGTGCCACCAGCAGAGATCCCGACGGAAATTCACCCCTCCACTTT
. | TRBD1 | TRBJ1-2 | 13 | TRBV6-5 | CASSYRGLDGYTF | TGTGCCAGCAGTTACAGGGGGCTAGATGGCTACACCTTC
. | . | TRBJ2-3 | 11 | TRBV4-3 | CASSLEGLQYF | TGCGCCAGCAGCCTGGAGGGTCTACAGTATTTT
. | . | TRBJ2-1 | 15 | TRBV18 | CASSLPVSLYNEQFF | TGTGCCAGCTCACTTCCCGTTTCCCTCTACAATGAGCAGTTCTTC
few | . | TRBJ1-5 | 14 | TRBV2 | CASSVDVREQPQHF | TGTGCCAGCAGTGTGGACGTGCGGGAGCAGCCCCAGCATTTT
. | TRBD2 | TRBJ2-1 | 17 | TRBV4-2 | CASSQVISGSSYNEQFF | TGTGCCAGCAGCCAAGTGATTAGCGGGAGCTCCTACAATGAGCAGTTCTTC
once | TRBD1 | TRBJ1-4 | 17 | TRBV25-1 | CASNTGGAGPTNEKLFF | TGTGCCAGTAATACAGGGGGCGCAGGACCAACTAATGAAAAACTGTTTTTT
once | TRBD1 | TRBJ1-1 | 17 | TRBV5-1 | CASRPGQGFNWNTEAFF | TGCGCCAGCCGGCCCGGACAGGGTTTTAATTGGAACACTGAAGCTTTCTTT
once | TRBD1 | TRBJ1-6 | 16 | TRBV7-2 | CASSFSRDRLNSPLHF | TGTGCCAGCAGCTTCAGCCGGGACAGACTTAATTCACCCCTCCACTTT
. | TRBD1 | TRBJ1-1 | 14 | TRBV6-6 | CASNQGAWNTEAFF | TGTGCCAGCAATCAGGGGGCTTGGAACACTGAAGCTTTCTTT
. | . | TRBJ2-5 | 15 | TRBV18 | CASSPPGTGQRTQYF | TGTGCCAGCTCACCCCCCGGGACCGGGCAACGGACCCAGTACTTC
. | . | TRBJ1-1 | 15 | TRBV6-1 | CASSVDRFSNTEAFF | TGTGCCAGCAGTGTAGACAGGTTTTCGAACACTGAAGCTTTCTTT
. | TRBD2 | TRBJ2-7 | 14 | TRBV5-6 | CASSLASGTSKQYF | TGTGCCAGCAGCTTGGCTAGCGGGACTTCCAAGCAGTACTTC
. | . | TRBJ2-5 | 14 | TRBV9 | CASSPDWAFETQYF | TGTGCCAGCAGCCCAGACTGGGCTTTTGAGACCCAGTACTTC
. | . | TRBJ1-2 | 13 | TRBV19 | CASNRDRNYGYTF | TGTGCCAGTAATAGGGACCGAAACTATGGCTACACCTTC
. | . | TRBJ2-3 | 12 | TRBV6-1 | CASRLRADTQYF | TGTGCCAGCAGATTGAGGGCAGATACGCAGTATTTT
. | TRBD1 | TRBJ2-7 | 15 | TRBV7-9 | CASSLTGAGSYEQYF | TGTGCCAGCAGCCTGACAGGGGCCGGGAGTTACGAGCAGTACTTC
. | TRBD2 | TRBJ2-1 | 13 | TRBV7-7 | CASSVSGRGEQFF | TGTGCCAGCAGTGTTAGCGGGCGAGGTGAGCAGTTCTTC
once | TRBD2 | TRBJ2-7 | 19 | TRBV5-6 | CASSRVSVLGREDLYEQYF | TGTGCCAGCAGCCGGGTTTCGGTATTGGGGCGGGAGGACCTCTACGAGCAGTACTTC
. | . | TRBJ2-2 | 14 | TRBV7-8 | CASSPPVIAGELFF | TGTGCCAGCAGCCCACCCGTTATTGCCGGGGAGCTGTTTTTT
. | . | TRBJ2-7 | 13 | TRBV7-9 | CASSSRDSYEQYF | TGTGCCAGCAGCTCCCGGGACTCCTACGAGCAGTACTTC
. | . | TRBJ2-7 | 12 | TRBV2 | CASSEGSYEQYF | TGTGCCAGCAGTGAAGGGTCATACGAGCAGTACTTC
. | . | TRBJ2-3 | 15 | TRBV27 | CASSLMGTQKDTQYF | TGTGCCAGCAGTTTAATGGGGACCCAAAAAGATACGCAGTATTTT
. | TRBD1 | TRBJ2-7 | 13 | TRBV11-3 | CASSLLTGGEQYF | TGTGCCAGCAGCTTATTAACAGGGGGGGAGCAGTACTTC
. | . | TRBJ2-2 | 14 | TRBV5-8 | CASSLNTNTGELFF | TGTGCCAGCAGCTTGAACACAAACACCGGGGAGCTGTTTTTT
once | . | TRBJ2-3 | 13 | TRBV18 | CASSPDSTDTQYF | TGTGCCAGCTCTCCGGACAGCACAGATACGCAGTATTTT
. | TRBD2 | TRBJ2-1 | 15 | TRBV2 | CASRVAGGPVNEQFF | TGTGCCAGCAGAGTAGCGGGGGGGCCCGTTAATGAGCAGTTCTTC
once | TRBD1 | TRBJ2-7 | 12 | TRBV30 | CAWRQGSYEQYF | TGTGCCTGGCGACAGGGATCCTACGAGCAGTACTTC
. | TRBD2 | TRBJ2-1 | 16 | TRBV7-9 | CASSTLAGGNPNEQFF | TGTGCCAGCAGCACCCTAGCGGGGGGGAACCCCAATGAGCAGTTCTTC
. | . | TRBJ1-1 | 14 | TRBV28 | CASRSGTPNTEAFF | TGTGCCAGCAGATCAGGCACCCCGAACACTGAAGCTTTCTTT
. | . | TRBJ2-5 | 13 | TRBV5-1 | CASTPGHDGTQYF | TGCGCCAGCACCCCGGGCCACGACGGGACCCAGTACTTC
. | . | TRBJ2-7 | 12 | TRBV10-3 | CAISDPNTEQYF | TGTGCCATCAGTGATCCCAATACCGAGCAGTACTTC
. | . | TRBJ2-2 | 13 | TRBV11-3 | CASSHLGTGELFF | TGTGCCAGCAGCCATTTGGGCACCGGGGAGCTGTTTTTT
. | TRBD2 | TRBJ2-7 | 13 | TRBV29-1 | CSVGGGTSYEQYF | TGCAGCGTCGGGGGGGGGACGAGCTACGAGCAGTACTTC
. | . | TRBJ2-1 | 15 | TRBV21-1 | CASSKGTAPYNEQFF | TGTGCCAGCAGCAAGGGGACTGCCCCCTACAATGAGCAGTTCTTC
. | TRBD1 | TRBJ2-5 | 15 | TRBV5-1 | CASSLGDRVFETQYF | TGCGCCAGCAGCTTGGGGGACAGGGTCTTCGAGACCCAGTACTTC
. | TRBD2 | TRBJ2-2 | 16 | TRBV5-1 | CASSLGGRANTGELFF | TGCGCCAGCAGCTTGGGAGGGAGGGCCAACACCGGGGAGCTGTTTTTT
. | . | TRBJ2-7 | 13 | TRBV5-4 | CASSLAGSYEQYF | TGTGCCAGCAGCTTGGCTGGCTCCTACGAGCAGTACTTC
. | TRBD1 | TRBJ2-5 | 16 | TRBV11-2 | CASSPTFGTGGTGQYF | TGTGCCAGCAGCCCGACGTTCGGGACAGGGGGAACGGGCCAGTACTTC
few | TRBD1 | TRBJ1-5 | 16 | TRBV19 | CASSNPDRASNQPQHF | TGTGCCAGTAGTAACCCCGACAGGGCTAGCAATCAGCCCCAGCATTTT
. | . | TRBJ2-5 | 13 | TRBV14 | CASSQVDHETQYF | TGTGCCAGCAGCCAAGTCGACCACGAGACCCAGTACTTC
. | TRBD2 | TRBJ2-1 | 14 | TRBV19 | CASKSGDGYNEQFF | TGTGCCAGTAAAAGCGGGGATGGGTATAATGAGCAGTTCTTC
. | . | TRBJ2-5 | 11 | TRBV2 | CASSVKETQYF | TGTGCCAGCAGTGTAAAAGAGACCCAGTACTTC
. | . | TRBJ1-5 | 15 | TRBV6-6 | CASSSNDRPNQPQHF | TGTGCCAGCAGTTCGAATGACAGACCCAATCAGCCCCAGCATTTT
. | . | TRBJ2-2 | 14 | TRBV29-1 | CSFARGTNTGELFF | TGCAGTTTTGCCAGGGGAACGAACACCGGGGAGCTGTTTTTT
. | . | TRBJ2-7 | 14 | TRBV9 | CASSVGMGFYEQYF | TGTGCCAGCAGCGTAGGAATGGGATTCTACGAGCAGTACTTC
. | TRBD1 | TRBJ2-4 | 16 | TRBV7-9 | CASSSTGALAKNIQYF | TGTGCCAGCAGCTCTACAGGGGCTTTAGCCAAAAACATTCAGTACTTC
. | . | TRBJ2-1 | 14 | TRBV4-1 | CASSHPEGGHEQFF | TGCGCCAGCAGCCATCCCGAGGGGGGCCATGAGCAGTTCTTC
. | . | TRBJ2-5 | 15 | TRBV7-6 | CASSLEGSYGETQYF | TGTGCCAGCAGCTTAGAAGGGTCCTACGGGGAGACCCAGTACTTC
few | . | TRBJ2-7 | 13 | TRBV14 | CASSPDSSYEQYF | TGTGCCAGCAGCCCGGACAGCTCCTACGAGCAGTACTTC
few | TRBD1 | TRBJ1-2 | 14 | TRBV7-8 | CASSSRPGGYGYTF | TGTGCCAGCAGCTCCAGGCCAGGGGGCTATGGCTACACCTTC
. | . | TRBJ1-6 | 16 | TRBV10-3 | CATRYNHGQENSPLHF | TGTGCCACCCGATATAACCACGGACAAGAGAATTCACCCCTCCACTTT
. | TRBD1 | TRBJ2-7 | 15 | TRBV19 | CASSKTGINSYEQYF | TGTGCCAGTAGTAAGACAGGGATCAACTCCTACGAGCAGTACTTC